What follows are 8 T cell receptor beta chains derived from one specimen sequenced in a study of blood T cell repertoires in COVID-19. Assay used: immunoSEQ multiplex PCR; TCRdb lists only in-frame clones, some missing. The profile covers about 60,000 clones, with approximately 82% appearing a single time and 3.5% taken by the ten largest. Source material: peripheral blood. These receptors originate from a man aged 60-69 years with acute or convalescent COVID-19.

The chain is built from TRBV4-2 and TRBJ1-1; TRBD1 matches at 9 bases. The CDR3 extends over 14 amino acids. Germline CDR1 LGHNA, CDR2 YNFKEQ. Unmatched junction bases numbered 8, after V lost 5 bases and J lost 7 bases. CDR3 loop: CASSYRDREGEAFF. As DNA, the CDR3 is TGTGCCAGCAGCTACCGGGACAGGGAGGGTGAAGCTTTCTTT.

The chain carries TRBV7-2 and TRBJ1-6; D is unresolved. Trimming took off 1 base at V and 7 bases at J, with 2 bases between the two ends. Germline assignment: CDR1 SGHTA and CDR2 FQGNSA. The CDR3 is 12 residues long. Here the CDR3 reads CASSLVNSPLHF. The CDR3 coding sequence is TGTGCCAGCAGCTTAGTAAATTCACCCCTCCACTTT.

The CDR3 sequence is CASSSRTSGDEQYF. DNA for the CDR3: TGTGCCAGCTCATCCCGGACTAGCGGGGACGAGCAGTACTTC. The chain joins TRBV18 to TRBJ2-7; 12 bases fit TRBD2. Trimming cost V 5 bases and J 5 bases; bases outside gene matches: 4. Germline CDR1 KGHSH, CDR2 LQKENI. The CDR3 runs to 14 residues. The full variable domain, with the rest looked up from reference TRBV18 and TRBJ2-7, is NAGVMQNPRHLVRRRGQEARLRCSPMKGHSHVYWYRQLPEEGLKFMVYLQKENIIDESGMPKERFSAEFPKEGPSILRIQQVVRGDSAAYFCASSSRTSGDEQYFGPGTRLTVT.

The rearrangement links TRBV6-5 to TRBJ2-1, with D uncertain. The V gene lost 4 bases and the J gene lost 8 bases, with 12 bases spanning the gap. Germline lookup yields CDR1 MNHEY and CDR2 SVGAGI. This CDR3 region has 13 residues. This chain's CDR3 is CASSSPGVHEQFF. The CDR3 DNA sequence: TGTGCCAGCAGTTCCCCGGGTGTCCATGAGCAGTTCTTC.

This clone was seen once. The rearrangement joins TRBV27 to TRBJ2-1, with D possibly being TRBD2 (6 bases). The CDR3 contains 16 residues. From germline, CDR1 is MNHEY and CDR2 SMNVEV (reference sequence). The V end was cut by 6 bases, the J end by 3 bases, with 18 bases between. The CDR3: CASSPGGEVIYNEQFF. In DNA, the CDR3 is TGTGCCAGCAGCCCCGGTGGGGAGGTCATCTACAATGAGCAGTTCTTC.

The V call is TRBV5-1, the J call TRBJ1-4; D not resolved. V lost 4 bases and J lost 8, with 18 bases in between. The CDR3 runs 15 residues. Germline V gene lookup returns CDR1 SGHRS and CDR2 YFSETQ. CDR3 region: CASSPGGQDNEKLFF. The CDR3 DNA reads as TGCGCCAGCAGCCCAGGAGGGCAGGATAACGAAAAACTGTTTTTT.

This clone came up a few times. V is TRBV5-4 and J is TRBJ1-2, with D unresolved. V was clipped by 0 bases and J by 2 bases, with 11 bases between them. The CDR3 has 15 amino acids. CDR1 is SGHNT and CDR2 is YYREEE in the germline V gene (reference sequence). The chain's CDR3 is CASSLGTQRNYGYTF. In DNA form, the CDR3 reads TGTGCCAGCAGCTTGGGGACCCAGCGGAACTATGGCTACACCTTC.

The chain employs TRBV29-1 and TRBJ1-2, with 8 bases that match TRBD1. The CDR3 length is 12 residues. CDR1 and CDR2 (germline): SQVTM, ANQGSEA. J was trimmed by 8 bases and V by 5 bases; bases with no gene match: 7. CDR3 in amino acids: CSVRTGYLGYTF. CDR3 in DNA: TGCAGCGTTCGGACAGGGTATCTCGGCTACACCTTC.